The 8 T cell receptor beta chains in this list originate from one sample, sequenced in a study of sequential checkpoint blockade in melanoma. Described treatment: randomized to nivolumab then ipilimumab (arm A) or the reverse (arm B). The assay was immunoSEQ multiplex PCR, and TCRdb's table has in-frame clones only and misses some. Of about 5,500 clones listed, 35% to 50% are singletons. The sample in question was tumor tissue (inferred from file names), obtained from a patient given nivolumab and ipilimumab in sequence. The receptors originated from a human donor with melanoma.

This clone is deemed medium-sized. The chain carries TRBV7-2 and TRBJ2-1; tentatively, D is TRBD2 (5 bases). The CDR3 is 13 amino acids. CDR1 is SGHTA and CDR2 is FQGNSA in the germline V gene. Trimming removed 6 bases at V and 7 bases at J, with 13 bases between. In DNA, the CDR3 is TGTGCCAGCAGAACCGGACTGGGTAATGAGCAGTTCTTC. Translation gives CASRTGLGNEQFF.

V and J are TRBV6-8 and TRBJ2-3; D is undetermined. Germline V CDR1 and CDR2: MNHGY, SAAAGT. V was clipped by 4 bases and J by 0 bases, with 5 bases between them. The CDR3 is 13 amino acids. The CDR3 sequence: CASSFGSTDTQYF. DNA for the CDR3: TGTGCCAGCAGTTTCGGGAGCACAGATACGCAGTATTTT.

The V call is TRBV19, the J call TRBJ1-2; D uncertain. V lost 9 bases and J lost 0, with 11 bases in between. The CDR3 extends over 13 amino acids. Germline CDR1 reads LNHDA; CDR2 reads SQIVND (reference sequence). The CDR3 nucleotides read TGTGCCAGCAGACCCACAGCTAACTATGGCTACACCTTC. Encoded protein: CASRPTANYGYTF.

V is TRBV4-3 and J is TRBJ1-3; a weak D match, TRBD1 (5 bases). The CDR3 runs 16 residues. V lost 1 base to trimming and J lost 0 bases, with 10 bases between them. CDR1 is LGHNA and CDR2 is YSLEER in the germline V gene. The CDR3 spells CASSQARDSSGNTIYF. DNA for the CDR3: TGCGCCAGCAGCCAAGCCCGCGACAGCTCTGGAAACACCATATATTTT.

V usage is TRBV11-1 and J usage is TRBJ1-3, with 11 bases lining up with TRBD1. CDR3 length: 15 amino acids. V lost 4 bases to trimming and J lost 2 bases; unmatched junction nucleotides: 1. From germline, CDR1 is SGHAT and CDR2 FQDESV (reference sequence). CDR3 loop: CASSSGQGAGNTIYF. The CDR3 DNA reads as TGTGCCAGCAGCTCGGGACAGGGGGCTGGAAACACCATATATTTT.

This clone ranks as medium-sized. The rearrangement joins TRBV9 to TRBJ2-7, with TRBD2 matching over 10 bases. The V segment lost 5 bases and the J segment 5 bases; nucleotides outside the gene matches: 10. Per the germline V gene, CDR1 is SGDLS and CDR2 is YYNGEE. The CDR3 contains 15 residues. The CDR3 sequence: CASSEAGGEGHEQYF. The CDR3 DNA reads TGTGCCAGCAGTGAAGCGGGAGGGGAGGGGCACGAGCAGTACTTC.

Only a few counts were recorded for this clone. The rearrangement joins TRBV11-1 to TRBJ1-2, with 8 bases matching TRBD1. Trimming cost V 6 bases and J 4 bases; bases outside gene matches: 10. From germline, CDR1 is SGHAT and CDR2 FQDESV (reference sequence). This CDR3 comprises 15 residues. The CDR3: CASRAGQGIVYGYTF. The CDR3 DNA reads as TGTGCCAGCAGGGCTGGACAGGGCATCGTCTATGGCTACACCTTC.

This clone was seen more than once but under ten times. This rearrangement joins TRBV9 to TRBJ2-7; 9 positions agree with TRBD1. The germline V gene encodes CDR1 SGDLS and CDR2 YYNGEE. V gave up 3 bases and J gave up 4 bases; unmatched junction bases: 2. The CDR3 has 13 residues. CDR3 DNA sequence: TGTGCCAGCAGCGCCGGGACAGGGTACGAGCAGTACTTC. Protein: CASSAGTGYEQYF.